This is a list of T cell receptor beta chains from one sample in a study of graft-versus-host responses after intestinal transplantation. These receptors have no known antigen. TCRdb's table, derived via immunoSEQ multiplex PCR, lists solely in-frame clones and lacks some. The profile shows around 69,000 clones, almost 90% of them singletons. Sample: unstimulated CD8+ T cells sorted from spleen or lymph node cells, taken before transplant. All receptors derive from a human donor who was the organ donor for an intestinal transplant. The CDR3 runs from the conserved cysteine through the conserved F or W. Each record gives: J gene, D gene, clone size, V gene, CDR3 protein, CDR3 DNA. D genes are given only for firm matches. Size is omitted from some rows. Given values are once, few, many or a class for expanded clones.

>TRBJ2-1|TRBD1|NA|TRBV6-4
CASSDSPDRENEQFF
TGTGCCAGCAGTGACTCCCCGGACAGGGAGAATGAGCAGTTCTTC
>TRBJ1-2|NA|NA|TRBV5-6
CASSLGLQGNYGYTF
TGTGCCAGCAGCTTGGGCCTACAGGGTAACTATGGCTACACCTTC
>TRBJ1-6|NA|NA|TRBV5-6
CASSLGLGSSSYNSPLHF
TGTGCCAGCAGCTTGGGTTTGGGCAGCAGCTCCTATAATTCACCCCTCCACTTT
>TRBJ1-6|NA|NA|TRBV11-3
CASSFEAGGSSYNSPLHF
TGTGCCAGCAGCTTCGAGGCCGGGGGGAGCTCCTATAATTCACCCCTCCACTTT
>TRBJ1-2|NA|NA|TRBV7-9
CASSPGLDSNYGYTF
TGTGCCAGCAGCCCGGGACTAGACAGTAACTATGGCTACACCTTC
>TRBJ1-5|NA|NA|TRBV19
CASTPLVGDQPQHF
TGTGCCAGTACTCCTCTGGTAGGGGATCAGCCCCAGCATTTT
>TRBJ1-5|NA|NA|TRBV13
CASSHGPRGQPQHF
TGTGCCAGCAGCCACGGCCCTAGGGGTCAGCCCCAGCATTTT
>TRBJ1-2|NA|NA|TRBV28
CASRAPRGDYGYTF
TGTGCCAGCAGGGCCCCCAGGGGCGACTATGGCTACACCTTC
>TRBJ1-2|NA|NA|TRBV5-1
CASSLTGQPSYGYTF
TGCGCCAGCAGCTTGACCGGACAGCCGTCGTATGGCTACACCTTC
>TRBJ2-1|TRBD1|NA|TRBV4-1
CASSPSPGTGYEQFF
TGCGCCAGCAGCCCTAGTCCCGGGACAGGGTATGAGCAGTTCTTC
>TRBJ1-2|NA|NA|TRBV10-3
CAISESGGAPYGYTF
TGTGCCATCAGTGAGTCGGGGGGGGCCCCCTATGGCTACACCTTC
>TRBJ1-1|NA|NA|TRBV5-1
CASSLEPKTEEAFF
TGCGCCAGCAGCTTGGAACCCAAGACAGAAGAAGCTTTCTTT
>TRBJ1-3|NA|NA|TRBV6-6
CASSYDTSGNTIYF
TGTGCCAGCAGTTACGACACCTCTGGAAACACCATATATTTT
>TRBJ2-1|TRBD2|NA|TRBV7-2
CASSVEGLAGGYNEQFF
TGTGCCAGCAGCGTAGAGGGACTAGCGGGGGGTTACAATGAGCAGTTCTTC
>TRBJ2-1|TRBD2|NA|TRBV4-1
CASSRNRGDNEQFF
TGCGCCAGCAGCCGGAACCGGGGGGACAATGAGCAGTTCTTC
>TRBJ2-5|NA|NA|TRBV27
CASSLDRQETQYF
TGTGCCAGCAGTTTAGACAGGCAAGAGACCCAGTACTTC
>TRBJ2-1|TRBD2|NA|TRBV5-1
CASSLDGTNYNEQFF
TGCGCCAGCAGCTTAGATGGGACTAACTACAATGAGCAGTTCTTC
>TRBJ2-1|NA|NA|TRBV27
CASSFVAINEQFF
TGTGCCAGCAGTTTCGTTGCGATTAATGAGCAGTTCTTC
>TRBJ1-1|NA|NA|TRBV11-2
CASSLRGTEAFF
TGTGCCAGCAGCTTACGGGGAACTGAAGCTTTCTTT
>TRBJ2-1|TRBD1|NA|TRBV29-1
CSVGQGATYNEQFF
TGCAGCGTTGGACAGGGGGCAACCTACAATGAGCAGTTCTTC
>TRBJ1-6|NA|NA|TRBV28
CASSLTVLGSPLHF
TGTGCCAGCAGTTTGACAGTGCTGGGGTCACCCCTCCACTTT
>TRBJ2-2|NA|NA|TRBV6-1
CASSESPGTRANTGELFF
TGTGCCAGCAGCGAATCCCCCGGGACACGGGCGAACACCGGGGAGCTGTTTTTT
>TRBJ2-1|TRBD2|once|TRBV6-4
CASSERGAYNEQFF
TGTGCCAGCAGTGAGCGGGGGGCCTACAATGAGCAGTTCTTC
>TRBJ1-3|NA|NA|TRBV4-3
CASSQDRGNTIYF
TGCGCCAGCAGCCAAGACAGGGGAAACACCATATATTTT
>TRBJ1-6|NA|NA|TRBV6-1
CASSGRTPDLGSPLHF
TGTGCCAGCAGTGGCCGGACACCCGATCTAGGTTCACCCCTCCACTTT
>TRBJ2-1|NA|NA|TRBV28
CASSIIFPRRGGEQFF
TGTGCCAGCAGTATCATATTTCCCCGCAGAGGAGGGGAGCAGTTCTTC
>TRBJ2-6|TRBD1|NA|TRBV29-1
CSARLGRQGFFSGANVLTF
TGCAGCGCCCGGCTGGGGCGACAGGGATTCTTCTCTGGGGCCAACGTCCTGACTTTC
>TRBJ2-2|TRBD2|NA|TRBV2
CASSYGLAGANTGELFF
TGTGCCAGCAGCTACGGACTAGCGGGGGCGAACACCGGGGAGCTGTTTTTT
>TRBJ2-5|TRBD2|NA|TRBV5-1
CASSFPPSGGSQETQYF
TGCGCCAGCAGCTTTCCTCCTAGCGGGGGGTCCCAAGAGACCCAGTACTTC
>TRBJ2-1|NA|NA|TRBV9
CASSAKVHEQFF
TGTGCCAGCAGCGCTAAAGTCCATGAGCAGTTCTTC
>TRBJ2-1|NA|NA|TRBV4-1
CASSQDSQAAYNEQFF
TGCGCCAGCAGCCAAGATTCCCAGGCCGCCTACAATGAGCAGTTCTTC
>TRBJ1-6|NA|NA|TRBV4-1
CASSQEGPGGNSPLHF
TGCGCCAGCAGCCAAGAAGGCCCAGGTGGTAATTCACCCCTCCACTTT
>TRBJ2-3|TRBD2|NA|TRBV7-6
CASRRTSAGGPHTQYF
TGTGCCAGCAGGAGAACGTCAGCGGGGGGGCCACATACGCAGTATTTT
>TRBJ2-4|NA|NA|TRBV28
CASSWREWDKNIQYF
TGTGCCAGCAGTTGGAGGGAGTGGGACAAAAACATTCAGTACTTC
>TRBJ2-2|NA|few|TRBV6-4
CASGEETGELFF
TGTGCCAGCGGAGAGGAGACCGGGGAGCTGTTTTTT
>TRBJ1-4|NA|NA|TRBV7-7
CASSFGEKLFF
TGTGCTAGCAGCTTCGGTGAAAAACTGTTTTTT
>TRBJ2-3|NA|NA|TRBV9
CASSVGGGRSTDTQYF
TGTGCCAGCAGCGTAGGGGGCGGCCGGAGCACAGATACGCAGTATTTT
>TRBJ2-2|TRBD1|NA|TRBV7-6
CASSLYATTGGTLNTGELFF
TGTGCCAGCAGCTTGTACGCAACAACAGGGGGCACTTTGAACACCGGGGAGCTGTTTTTT
>TRBJ1-1|NA|NA|TRBV7-9
CASSPPGLQGAFF
TGTGCCAGCAGCCCACCGGGACTGCAGGGAGCTTTCTTT
>TRBJ1-1|NA|once|TRBV15
CATSEWRGGTEAFF
TGTGCCACCAGCGAGTGGAGGGGAGGGACTGAAGCTTTCTTT
>TRBJ1-4|NA|NA|TRBV5-1
CASSLGREGGEKLFF
TGCGCCAGCAGCTTGGGCCGGGAAGGGGGTGAAAAACTGTTTTTT
>TRBJ1-1|NA|NA|TRBV10-1
CASSAGFEAFF
TGCGCCAGCAGTGCCGGGTTTGAAGCTTTCTTT
>TRBJ2-1|TRBD2|NA|TRBV27
CASTPIPGLAGGLNEQFF
TGTGCCAGCACCCCTATCCCGGGACTAGCGGGGGGGCTGAATGAGCAGTTCTTC
>TRBJ2-6|TRBD2|once|TRBV6-1
CASSGTSSGANVLTF
TGTGCCAGCAGCGGGACTAGCTCTGGGGCCAACGTCCTGACTTTC
>TRBJ1-2|NA|NA|TRBV27
CASRFRGGADGYTF
TGTGCCAGCAGATTCCGGGGGGGGGCGGATGGCTACACCTTC
>TRBJ2-5|TRBD2|NA|TRBV5-4
CASSLALAGVETQYF
TGTGCCAGCAGCTTGGCGCTAGCGGGGGTAGAGACCCAGTACTTC
>TRBJ1-3|NA|NA|TRBV4-1
CASSQDRYSGNTIYF
TGCGCCAGCAGCCAAGACAGATACTCTGGAAACACCATATATTTT
>TRBJ2-1|TRBD2|NA|TRBV6-5
CASSDERGGFEQFF
TGTGCCAGCAGTGATGAGCGGGGAGGTTTTGAGCAGTTCTTC
>TRBJ2-5|TRBD1|NA|TRBV5-1
CASSFITGQGGEETQYF
TGCGCCAGCAGCTTCATAACCGGACAGGGAGGCGAAGAGACCCAGTACTTC
>TRBJ1-4|NA|NA|TRBV19
CASRGAGGLFF
TGTGCCAGTAGGGGTGCGGGGGGACTGTTTTTT
>TRBJ1-2|NA|NA|TRBV18
CASSPWGGPNYGYTF
TGTGCCAGCTCACCATGGGGAGGCCCGAACTATGGCTACACCTTC
>TRBJ2-3|TRBD1|once|TRBV2
CASSEMRTGVTDTQYF
TGTGCCAGCAGTGAAATGAGGACAGGGGTTACAGATACGCAGTATTTT
>TRBJ1-2|NA|NA|TRBV4-2
CASSQVPPQGAQGGYTF
TGTGCCAGCAGCCAAGTACCACCTCAAGGGGCCCAGGGAGGCTACACCTTC
>TRBJ1-5|TRBD1|NA|TRBV5-6
CASSLAGGSNQPQHF
TGTGCCAGCAGCTTGGCAGGGGGCTCGAATCAGCCCCAGCATTTT